This T cell receptor (beta chain) emerged from a study of cytomegalovirus exposure and HLA in healthy donors. 13 Jbeta primers and 60 Vbeta primers were used for the PCR. TCRdb's table, derived via immunoSEQ multiplex PCR, lists solely in-frame clones and lacks some. The sample lists some 91,000 clones, approximately 80% occurring once. This CDR3 has 15 residues. The V gene end was trimmed by 3 bases and the J gene end by 6 bases; junction bases not matched to a gene: 7. Germline V CDR1 and CDR2: MDHEN, SYDVKM. The clonotype was recovered from a woman aged 55-70 years in good health and CMV-seronegative. The chain uses TRBV28 and TRBJ2-7, with TRBD1 matching over 11 bases. Material for sequencing was PBMCs. The CDR3 DNA sequence: TGTGCCAGCAGTTTGGCCGGACAGGGGGCATCCGAGCAGTACTTC. Its protein product is CASSLAGQGASEQYF.